Given below is one TCR beta chain in context. Its antigen is not known. This entry comes from a study of T cell responses to AZD1222 COVID-19 vaccine. Findings of the study overall: Unmutated regions of variants are reportedly targeted by nearly half of spike-specific TCRs.

CDR1 MNHNY and CDR2 SVGAGI come from the germline V gene (reference sequence). CDR3 length equals 15 residues. V was cut by 7 bases and J by 3 bases, with 16 bases left in between. Sequencing used immunoSEQ multiplex PCR; TCRdb keeps in-frame clones, though not all of them. This sample yields about 150,000 clones, of which 80% to 95% are seen a single time; 2.3% belongs to the top ten. The sequenced sample was peripheral blood, obtained on day 0 of AZD1222 vaccination. The TCR was taken from an adult in good health. This chain connects TRBV6-6 to TRBJ1-5, with D tentatively TRBD1 (5 bases). CDR3 loop: CASTQLGTTNQPQHF. CDR3 sequence (DNA): TGTGCCAGCACCCAACTCGGGACCACCAATCAGCCCCAGCATTTT.